The 8 T cell receptor beta chains below were found in one sample sequenced in a study of neurological immune-mediated disorders. The time point denotes: longitudinal time-point 2. TCRdb ran MiXCR on the 5' RACE reads and lists one entry per CDR3 protein. The repertoire holds fewer than 60,000 distinct CDR3 sequences, with over 10% as singletons. The source material was PBMCs. The receptors come from a male donor with HTLV-1-associated myelopathy (HAM/TSP).

The sample holds many counts of this clonotype. The chain combines TRBV29-1 with TRBJ2-7; perhaps TRBD1 as D (5 bases). The germline V gene has CDR1 SQVTM and CDR2 ANQGSEA. The CDR3 covers 12 residues. Trimming stripped 6 bases from V and 3 bases from J, with 12 bases between. CDR3 DNA sequence: TGCAGCGTCCTCGGAACAGGCTACGAGCAGTACTTC. The encoded protein is CSVLGTGYEQYF.

The sample holds a few counts of this clonotype. The V and J genes are TRBV19 and TRBJ2-1; 9 bases are a match to TRBD2. V was pared by 2 bases and J by 11 bases, with 7 bases of the junction left unmatched. The CDR3 is 14 amino acids. Germline CDR1 and CDR2: LNHDA and SQIVND (reference sequence). CDR3 DNA sequence: TGTGCCAGTAGTATAAGCGTTGCGGGGGGGAAGCAGTTCTTC. Amino acids: CASSISVAGGKQFF. The complete variable domain, with remaining parts taken from reference TRBV19 and TRBJ2-1, reads DGGITQSPKYLFRKEGQNVTLSCEQNLNHDAMYWYRQDPGQGLRLIYYSQIVNDFQKGDIAEGYSVSREKKESFPLTVTSAQKNPTAFYLCASSISVAGGKQFFGPGTRLTVL.

This clonotype was observed many times. The V gene is TRBV5-6, the J gene TRBJ1-1, with 8 nucleotides matching TRBD1. The germline V gene has CDR1 SGHDT and CDR2 YYEEEE. The CDR3 is 15 amino acids. Unmatched junction bases numbered 6, after V lost 3 bases and J lost 2 bases. The CDR3 nucleotides are TGTGCCAGCAGCTCCCCCGGACAGGGTAACACTGAAGCTTTCTTT. Translating it yields CASSSPGQGNTEAFF.

This clonotype was counted many times. The chain combines TRBV7-3 with TRBJ2-3; unclear D gene. CDR1 is SGHTA, CDR2 FQGTGA, per germline. V gave up 5 bases and J gave up 6 bases, with 12 bases separating them. The CDR3 consists of 13 residues. CDR3 sequence reads: CASSLGRFDTQYF. The CDR3 DNA follows: TGTGCCAGCAGCCTCGGGCGCTTTGATACGCAGTATTTT.

This clonotype was detected ten times or more. This rearrangement joins TRBV20-1 to TRBJ2-5; D gene unclear. CDR1 DFQATT and CDR2 SNEGSKA come from the germline V gene (reference sequence). The CDR3 covers 14 residues. The V gene lost 5 bases and the J gene lost 4 bases, with 17 bases spanning the gap. For the CDR3, the DNA is TGCAGTGCTGGACCCCCGCGTTTGGCAGAGACCCAGTACTTC. It encodes CSAGPPRLAETQYF.

This clonotype came up many times. The genes are TRBV11-2 and TRBJ1-4; D uncertain. This CDR3 region has 15 residues. Trimming stripped 1 base from V and 4 bases from J, with 10 bases between. The germline V gene encodes CDR1 SGHAT and CDR2 FQNNGV. CDR3 bases: TGTGCCAGCAGCTTAGTCTGGGCTGTTAATGAAAAACTGTTTTTT. The encoded protein is CASSLVWAVNEKLFF. The whole variable domain, filled in from reference TRBV11-2 and TRBJ1-4, reads EAGVAQSPRYKIIEKRQSVAFWCNPISGHATLYWYQQILGQGPKLLIQFQNNGVVDDSQLPKDRFSAERLKGVDSTLKIQPAKLEDSAVYLCASSLVWAVNEKLFFGSGTQLSVL.

This clonotype came up many times. The chain is built from TRBV5-1 and TRBJ2-7; D perhaps matches TRBD2 (7 bases). The CDR3 is 16 amino acids. Germline assignment: CDR1 SGHRS and CDR2 YFSETQ. Trimming took off 2 bases at V and 2 bases at J, with 17 bases between the two ends. The CDR3 region is CASSFGAGARTYEQYF. The DNA of the CDR3 is TGCGCCAGCAGCTTCGGGGCGGGGGCCCGAACCTACGAGCAGTACTTC.

This chain uses TRBV5-1 with TRBJ2-1; 7 bases are shared with TRBD1. The CDR3 contains 16 residues. The germline CDR1 and CDR2 sequences are SGHRS and YFSETQ. V lost 1 base and J lost 7; bases outside the gene matches: 11. The CDR3 coding sequence is TGCGCCAGCAGCTTGTATCCCATTAGCAGGGGGAATGAGCAGTTCTTC. It translates to CASSLYPISRGNEQFF. Full variable domain (outside the CDR3, taken from reference TRBV5-1 and TRBJ2-1): KAGVTQTPRYLIKTRGQQVTLSCSPISGHRSVSWYQQTPGQGLQFLFEYFSETQRNKGNFPGRFSGRQFSNSRSEMNVSTLELGDSALYLCASSLYPISRGNEQFFGPGTRLTVL.